This is a list of T cell receptor beta chains from one sample in a study of T cells in Graves' hyperthyroidism and ophthalmopathy. TCRdb fed the multiplex PCR reads into MiXCR, producing one record per CDR3 protein. Among about 290,000 distinct CDR3 sequences listed, 16% were seen once. Sequencing input: blood. The receptor source for this set is a man aged 25-40 years with Graves' hyperthyroidism. Each CDR3 is given with its conserved first and last residue. A D gene is named only where the DNA matches it firmly. Expanded clones get a size class; other rows say once, few or many, or leave the size out.

>TRBJ2-3|few|TRBD2|TRBV10-3
TGTGCCATCAGGCGCAACCCGGGGGGAGTTGGAGATACGCAGTATTTT
CAIRRNPGGVGDTQYF
>TRBJ1-4|few|-|TRBV20-1
TGCAGTGCTAGAGTCCAGGAAAAACTGTTTTTT
CSARVQEKLFF
>TRBJ1-2|many|TRBD1|TRBV6-2/TRBV6-3
TGTGCCAGCGTAACCTCGGGGACAGGGAAATTCTTCAGCTACACCTTC
CASVTSGTGKFFSYTF
>TRBJ1-5|few|-|TRBV7-2
TGTGCCAGCAGCTTAAGACCTAATGTAGGTCAGCCCCAGCATTTT
CASSLRPNVGQPQHF
>TRBJ2-1|-|-|TRBV4-1
TGCGCCAGCAGCCAAGGATCCGCCATCTACGAGCAGTTCTTC
CASSQGSAIYEQFF
>TRBJ2-3|few|TRBD2|TRBV20-1
TGCTCAGCGGGAGTGGGTGACCCAGATACGCAGTATTTT
CSAGVGDPDTQYF
>TRBJ2-3|-|TRBD1|TRBV7-9
TGTGCCAGCAGCTTTGGACAGGGTGAGGGGTATTTT
CASSFGQGEGYF
>TRBJ1-5|many|-|TRBV6-2/TRBV6-3
TGTGCCAGCAGTTACCTCGACAGCAATCAGCCCCAGCATTTT
CASSYLDSNQPQHF
>TRBJ2-3|many|TRBD2|TRBV12-3/TRBV12-4
TGTGCCAGCAGTCCCGGACTAGCGGGACTCACAGATACGCAGTATTTT
CASSPGLAGLTDTQYF
>TRBJ2-3|many|-|TRBV11-2
TGTGCCAGCAGCTATAGGACCCGGAGCACAGATACGCAGTATTTT
CASSYRTRSTDTQYF
>TRBJ2-5|-|-|TRBV5-1
TGCGCCAGCAGCCTCCTAGGGCGGGACCAAGAGACCCAGTACTTC
CASSLLGRDQETQYF
>TRBJ2-3|many|-|TRBV7-2
TGTGCCAGCAGCGATATACCGGGCCCCTGGAGCACAGATACGCAGTATTTT
CASSDIPGPWSTDTQYF
>TRBJ2-7|many|TRBD1|TRBV12-3/TRBV12-4
TGTGCCAGCAGGGGCGACAGGGGAGACGAGCAGTACTTC
CASRGDRGDEQYF
>TRBJ2-7|many|-|TRBV18
TGTGCCAGCTCACCAGCGGGGAGCGGTTACGAGCAGTACTTC
CASSPAGSGYEQYF
>TRBJ2-3|few|-|TRBV29-1
TGCAGCGTTACCACAGGGCCCACAGATACGCAGTATTTT
CSVTTGPTDTQYF
>TRBJ2-2|many|-|TRBV12-3/TRBV12-4
TGTGCGTGCGGCGCAGCGACAGTGAACACCGGGGAGCTGTTTTTT
CACGAATVNTGELFF
>TRBJ1-1|-|-|TRBV6-5
TGTGCCAGCAGTTATCGGGGGCTGGCTGAAGCTTTCTTT
CASSYRGLAEAFF
>TRBJ2-1|many|-|TRBV6-5
TGTGCCAGCAGTTACTATTGGACAGCCTACAATGAGCAGTTCTTC
CASSYYWTAYNEQFF
>TRBJ2-3|-|-|TRBV5-1
TGCGCCAGCAGCTTTCACATATCGGATACGCAGTATTTT
CASSFHISDTQYF